This T cell receptor (gamma chain) was found in a study of Vδ1+ human thymocytes. RNA was extracted from the cells and then reverse transcribed. CDR3 amplicons came from multiplex PCR with pooled V-gene forward and constant-region reverse primers. TCRdb re-identified clones in the multiplex PCR reads via CATT. Of 8,000 to 9,000 gamma-chain clones listed, approximately 51% are singletons. Study observations and caveats: Around a fifth of thymic delta-chain sequences were Vdelta2, with few Vdelta3, unlike blood Vdelta1+ controls. Thymic TRG and TRD repertoires appeared highly polyclonal.

This clone was counted between two and nine times. The antigen remains unidentified. The V gene end was trimmed by 0 bases and the J gene end by 11 bases; junction bases not matched to a gene: 4. The CDR3 spans 11 residues. Germline CDR1 is EGSNGY and CDR2 is YDSYNSKV. After alphabeta T cell depletion, CD3+ Vdelta1+ Vdelta2- thymocytes were sorted. The chain is built from TRGV2 and TRGJ1 or TRGJ2. Material: Vdelta1+ gamma-delta thymocytes from the thymus. Regarding subset: FACS-sorted CD3+ TCRalphabeta- TCRVdelta1+ TCRVdelta2- thymocytes. This receptor was obtained from a girl under three years old who had congenital heart surgery. CDR3 residues: CATWDGRQKLF. In nucleotides, the CDR3 is TGTGCCACCTGGGACGGGCGTCAGAAACTCTTT.